The present T cell receptor (beta chain) was sequenced within a study of cytomegalovirus exposure and HLA in healthy donors. Overall study results and limits: In a later analysis, roughly 17,000 TCR beta sequences were associated with HLA alleles at 0.05 false discovery rate. Reported results showed that the classifier diagnosed cytomegalovirus status with high specificity and sensitivity.

Worth noting for this clone: Antigen unknown.

PCR used 60 Vbeta primers and 13 Jbeta primers. Only in-frame clones appear in the TCRdb table, and some are missing; sequencing was by immunoSEQ multiplex PCR. The sample contains around 70,000 clones, about 74% of which appear only once. Sequences were obtained from PBMCs. The source is a human donor in good health.

The CDR3 bases are TGTGCCAGCAGTGAAGGGACAGGGGTTGAGCAGTTCTTC. Protein: CASSEGTGVEQFF. V is TRBV25-1 and J is TRBJ2-1; 10 nucleotides agree with TRBD1. CDR3 length equals 13 residues. Trimming at V came to 2 bases and at J to 9 bases, leaving 1 base not matched to a gene. Germline CDR1 MGHDK, CDR2 SYGVNS.